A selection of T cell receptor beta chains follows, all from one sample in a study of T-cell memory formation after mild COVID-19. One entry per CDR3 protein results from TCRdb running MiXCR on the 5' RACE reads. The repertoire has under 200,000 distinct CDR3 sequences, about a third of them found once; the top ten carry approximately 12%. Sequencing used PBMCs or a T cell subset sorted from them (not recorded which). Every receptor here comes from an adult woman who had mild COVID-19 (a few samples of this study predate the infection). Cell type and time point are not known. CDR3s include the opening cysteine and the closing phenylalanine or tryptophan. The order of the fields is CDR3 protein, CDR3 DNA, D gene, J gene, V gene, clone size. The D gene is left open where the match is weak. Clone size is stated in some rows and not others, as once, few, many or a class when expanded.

CDR3 protein: CASSSKVTGIGAEQFF; CDR3 DNA: TGTGCCAGCAGCTCAAAGGTAACGGGGATAGGGGCTGAGCAGTTCTTC; D gene: NA; J gene: TRBJ2-1; V gene: TRBV7-2; clone size: few
CDR3 protein: CASSRGQGQETQYF; CDR3 DNA: TGTGCCAGCAGCCGCGGTCAGGGGCAAGAGACCCAGTACTTC; D gene: NA; J gene: TRBJ2-5; V gene: TRBV7-2; clone size: NA
CDR3 protein: CASSRAGGGNQPQHF; CDR3 DNA: TGTGCCAGCAGCCGGGCAGGGGGAGGCAATCAGCCCCAGCATTTT; D gene: TRBD1; J gene: TRBJ1-5; V gene: TRBV14; clone size: few
CDR3 protein: CASSLDPGANVLTF; CDR3 DNA: TGCGCCAGCAGCTTGGACCCTGGGGCCAACGTCCTGACTTTC; D gene: NA; J gene: TRBJ2-6; V gene: TRBV5-1; clone size: NA
CDR3 protein: CASETGMKNTEAFF; CDR3 DNA: TGTGCCAGCGAAACAGGGATGAAGAACACTGAAGCTTTCTTT; D gene: NA; J gene: TRBJ1-1; V gene: TRBV6-2/TRBV6-3; clone size: few
CDR3 protein: CATSGPGTSSYEQYF; CDR3 DNA: TGTGCCACCAGCGGCCCCGGGACTAGCTCCTACGAGCAGTACTTC; D gene: TRBD2; J gene: TRBJ2-7; V gene: TRBV15; clone size: many
CDR3 protein: CASSLSSGVYNEQFF; CDR3 DNA: TGTGCCAGCAGCTTAAGTAGCGGAGTCTACAATGAGCAGTTCTTC; D gene: NA; J gene: TRBJ2-1; V gene: TRBV7-3; clone size: NA
CDR3 protein: CASSRLVGQGLNSPLHF; CDR3 DNA: TGTGCCAGCAGCCGCCTTGTGGGACAGGGTTTGAATTCACCCCTCCACTTT; D gene: TRBD1; J gene: TRBJ1-6; V gene: TRBV6-6; clone size: few
CDR3 protein: CSVAWTGMNTEAFF; CDR3 DNA: TGCAGCGTTGCCTGGACCGGGATGAACACTGAAGCTTTCTTT; D gene: NA; J gene: TRBJ1-1; V gene: TRBV29-1; clone size: NA
CDR3 protein: CASSQVRLANTGELFF; CDR3 DNA: TGTGCCAGCAGCCAAGTTCGGCTAGCGAACACCGGGGAGCTGTTTTTT; D gene: NA; J gene: TRBJ2-2; V gene: TRBV3-1; clone size: NA
CDR3 protein: CASKLVVTDTQYF; CDR3 DNA: TGTGCCAGCAAGCTAGTAGTCACAGATACGCAGTATTTT; D gene: NA; J gene: TRBJ2-3; V gene: TRBV2; clone size: few
CDR3 protein: CSVEGTETESYEQYF; CDR3 DNA: TGCAGCGTTGAAGGAACAGAAACAGAATCCTACGAGCAGTACTTC; D gene: NA; J gene: TRBJ2-7; V gene: TRBV29-1; clone size: NA
CDR3 protein: CSARAHSTGLVGF; CDR3 DNA: TGCAGTGCTAGAGCGCATAGCACGGGACTAGTAGGTTTT; D gene: TRBD2; J gene: TRBJ2-3; V gene: TRBV20-1; clone size: NA
CDR3 protein: CASSQVPRRLTDTQYF; CDR3 DNA: TGTGCCAGCAGCCAAGTTCCGCGGCGACTCACAGATACGCAGTATTTT; D gene: NA; J gene: TRBJ2-3; V gene: TRBV3-1; clone size: few
CDR3 protein: CASSHDRDEQFF; CDR3 DNA: TGTGCCAGCAGCCATGACAGAGATGAGCAGTTCTTC; D gene: NA; J gene: TRBJ2-1; V gene: TRBV5-6; clone size: NA
CDR3 protein: CASSLLGENNEQFF; CDR3 DNA: TGCGCCAGCAGCTTGTTAGGGGAAAACAATGAGCAGTTCTTC; D gene: NA; J gene: TRBJ2-1; V gene: TRBV5-1; clone size: few
CDR3 protein: CASSATGNGNQPQHF; CDR3 DNA: TGCGCCAGCAGCGCCACAGGGAATGGCAATCAGCCCCAGCATTTT; D gene: NA; J gene: TRBJ1-5; V gene: TRBV5-1; clone size: NA
CDR3 protein: CATSGGLGTEAFF; CDR3 DNA: TGTGCCACCAGTGGGGGGCTCGGCACTGAAGCTTTCTTT; D gene: NA; J gene: TRBJ1-1; V gene: TRBV24-1; clone size: NA
CDR3 protein: CASSPGTSGTLREYF; CDR3 DNA: TGCGCCAGCAGCCCGGGGACTAGCGGAACACTCAGGGAGTACTTC; D gene: TRBD2; J gene: TRBJ2-7; V gene: TRBV5-1; clone size: medium-sized
CDR3 protein: CASSQDVMKPQHF; CDR3 DNA: TGCGCCAGCAGCCAAGATGTGATGAAGCCCCAGCATTTT; D gene: NA; J gene: TRBJ1-5; V gene: TRBV4-1; clone size: few
CDR3 protein: CASSQVLAGGVDTQYF; CDR3 DNA: TGTGCCAGCAGCCAAGTCCTAGCGGGAGGTGTAGATACGCAGTATTTT; D gene: TRBD2; J gene: TRBJ2-3; V gene: TRBV4-2; clone size: NA
CDR3 protein: CASSLSGLSNQPQHF; CDR3 DNA: TGTGCCAGCAGTTTATCAGGACTAAGCAATCAGCCCCAGCATTTT; D gene: NA; J gene: TRBJ1-5; V gene: TRBV12-3/TRBV12-4; clone size: NA
CDR3 protein: CASSSRTAYEQYF; CDR3 DNA: TGTGCCAGCAGCTCTAGGACGGCCTACGAGCAGTACTTC; D gene: NA; J gene: TRBJ2-7; V gene: TRBV11-2; clone size: many
CDR3 protein: CASSLGFPGGNQPQHF; CDR3 DNA: TGTGCCAGCAGCTTAGGTTTTCCAGGGGGGAATCAGCCCCAGCATTTT; D gene: TRBD1; J gene: TRBJ1-5; V gene: TRBV7-6; clone size: NA
CDR3 protein: CASSLIFGRVDSPLHF; CDR3 DNA: TGTGCCAGCAGTTTAATCTTTGGCAGGGTTGATTCACCCCTCCACTTT; D gene: NA; J gene: TRBJ1-6; V gene: TRBV27; clone size: few
CDR3 protein: CATSVGGVETQYF; CDR3 DNA: TGTGCCACCAGTGTGGGGGGGGTGGAGACCCAGTACTTC; D gene: TRBD2; J gene: TRBJ2-5; V gene: TRBV24-1; clone size: NA
CDR3 protein: CASSGTGPGELFF; CDR3 DNA: TGCGCCAGCAGCGGAACAGGGCCCGGGGAGCTGTTTTTT; D gene: NA; J gene: TRBJ2-2; V gene: TRBV5-1; clone size: few
CDR3 protein: CASSLGTSGSPSTDTQYF; CDR3 DNA: TGCGCCAGCAGCTTGGGGACTAGCGGGAGCCCTAGCACAGATACGCAGTATTTT; D gene: TRBD2; J gene: TRBJ2-3; V gene: TRBV5-1; clone size: NA
CDR3 protein: CASSMWTGYNEQFF; CDR3 DNA: TGTGCCAGTAGTATGTGGACAGGTTACAATGAGCAGTTCTTC; D gene: TRBD1; J gene: TRBJ2-1; V gene: TRBV19; clone size: few
CDR3 protein: CASSLGSAPWKETQYF; CDR3 DNA: TGTGCCAGCAGCTTAGGGTCGGCTCCATGGAAAGAGACCCAGTACTTC; D gene: NA; J gene: TRBJ2-5; V gene: TRBV7-3; clone size: NA
CDR3 protein: CASSQPGTGQPQHF; CDR3 DNA: TGCGCCAGCAGCCAGCCCGGGACGGGGCAGCCCCAGCATTTT; D gene: NA; J gene: TRBJ1-5; V gene: TRBV4-1; clone size: NA
CDR3 protein: CASSPSPEQETQYF; CDR3 DNA: TGCGCCAGCAGCCCCAGCCCAGAGCAAGAGACCCAGTACTTC; D gene: NA; J gene: TRBJ2-5; V gene: TRBV4-3; clone size: NA
CDR3 protein: CASSFEQNTEAFF; CDR3 DNA: TGTGCCAGCAGTTTTGAACAGAACACTGAAGCTTTCTTT; D gene: NA; J gene: TRBJ1-1; V gene: TRBV12-3/TRBV12-4; clone size: NA
CDR3 protein: CASSLSLAAPDTQYF; CDR3 DNA: TGTGCCAGCAGCTTAAGCCTAGCGGCTCCAGATACGCAGTATTTT; D gene: TRBD2; J gene: TRBJ2-3; V gene: TRBV7-9; clone size: few
CDR3 protein: CASSLELAGANEQFF; CDR3 DNA: TGTGCCAGCAGCTTAGAACTAGCGGGGGCGAATGAGCAGTTCTTC; D gene: TRBD2; J gene: TRBJ2-1; V gene: TRBV7-3; clone size: few
CDR3 protein: CASYASPGANVLTF; CDR3 DNA: TGTGCCAGCTACGCTTCGCCGGGGGCCAACGTCCTGACTTTC; D gene: NA; J gene: TRBJ2-6; V gene: TRBV12-3/TRBV12-4; clone size: NA
CDR3 protein: CSVRDQPGTYEQYF; CDR3 DNA: TGCAGCGTTAGGGATCAACCGGGGACCTACGAGCAGTACTTC; D gene: NA; J gene: TRBJ2-7; V gene: TRBV29-1; clone size: few
CDR3 protein: CASSQTQGAEQFF; CDR3 DNA: TGTGCCAGCAGCCAAACCCAGGGCGCTGAGCAGTTCTTC; D gene: NA; J gene: TRBJ2-1; V gene: TRBV7-3; clone size: few
CDR3 protein: CASSQYPTGELFF; CDR3 DNA: TGTGCCAGCAGCCAATACCCTACCGGGGAGCTGTTTTTT; D gene: NA; J gene: TRBJ2-2; V gene: TRBV4-2; clone size: NA
CDR3 protein: CASSLHTRRDYEQFF; CDR3 DNA: TGTGCCAGCAGCCTCCACACGAGGCGGGATTATGAGCAGTTCTTC; D gene: NA; J gene: TRBJ2-1; V gene: TRBV11-2; clone size: NA
CDR3 protein: CASSRGAGVSYEQYF; CDR3 DNA: TGCGCCAGCAGCCGAGGGGCGGGAGTCTCCTACGAGCAGTACTTC; D gene: TRBD2; J gene: TRBJ2-7; V gene: TRBV5-1; clone size: NA
CDR3 protein: CASSTPRGGHYRWSYEQYF; CDR3 DNA: TGTGCCAGCAGCACCCCCCGGGGCGGACACTACCGGTGGTCCTACGAGCAGTACTTC; D gene: NA; J gene: TRBJ2-7; V gene: TRBV7-9; clone size: few
CDR3 protein: CASSLGSGDSSYNEQFF; CDR3 DNA: TGTGCCAGCAGTCTGGGATCGGGCGATTCCTCCTACAATGAGCAGTTCTTC; D gene: NA; J gene: TRBJ2-1; V gene: TRBV27; clone size: NA
CDR3 protein: CSAPYPAAETQYF; CDR3 DNA: TGCAGTGCGCCTTACCCAGCGGCAGAGACCCAGTACTTC; D gene: NA; J gene: TRBJ2-5; V gene: TRBV20-1; clone size: few
CDR3 protein: CASSEYRAYNEQFF; CDR3 DNA: TGTGCCAGCAGTGAATACAGGGCCTACAATGAGCAGTTCTTC; D gene: NA; J gene: TRBJ2-1; V gene: TRBV6-1; clone size: NA
CDR3 protein: CASSSTQGSPLHF; CDR3 DNA: TGTGCCAGCAGTTCAACACAGGGGTCACCCCTCCACTTT; D gene: TRBD1; J gene: TRBJ1-6; V gene: TRBV12-3/TRBV12-4; clone size: few
CDR3 protein: CASSQGLAGVETQYF; CDR3 DNA: TGCGCCAGCAGCCAAGGGTTAGCCGGGGTGGAGACCCAGTACTTC; D gene: NA; J gene: TRBJ2-5; V gene: TRBV4-3; clone size: NA
CDR3 protein: CSAAPPGQGFTPQHF; CDR3 DNA: TGCAGTGCAGCGCCCCCCGGACAGGGTTTCACGCCCCAGCATTTT; D gene: TRBD1; J gene: TRBJ1-5; V gene: TRBV20-1; clone size: NA
CDR3 protein: CASSQATGVDGELFF; CDR3 DNA: TGTGCCAGCAGCCAGGCGACAGGGGTGGACGGGGAGCTGTTTTTT; D gene: TRBD1; J gene: TRBJ2-2; V gene: TRBV3-1; clone size: NA
CDR3 protein: CASSQEPGQGAKNIQYF; CDR3 DNA: TGCGCCAGCAGCCAAGAACCGGGACAGGGAGCCAAAAACATTCAGTACTTC; D gene: TRBD1; J gene: TRBJ2-4; V gene: TRBV4-1; clone size: NA
CDR3 protein: CSAPWGLGSNQPQHF; CDR3 DNA: TGCAGTGCTCCTTGGGGCTTAGGGAGCAATCAGCCCCAGCATTTT; D gene: NA; J gene: TRBJ1-5; V gene: TRBV20-1; clone size: NA
CDR3 protein: CASTWVQANEQFF; CDR3 DNA: TGTGCCAGCACCTGGGTGCAGGCCAATGAGCAGTTCTTC; D gene: NA; J gene: TRBJ2-1; V gene: TRBV5-5; clone size: NA
CDR3 protein: CSAAGTSEPYEQYF; CDR3 DNA: TGCAGTGCTGCCGGGACTAGCGAACCCTACGAGCAGTACTTC; D gene: TRBD2; J gene: TRBJ2-7; V gene: TRBV20-1; clone size: few
CDR3 protein: CASSSGRSQETQYF; CDR3 DNA: TGCGCCAGCAGCTCGGGACGGTCACAAGAGACCCAGTACTTC; D gene: NA; J gene: TRBJ2-5; V gene: TRBV5-1; clone size: NA
CDR3 protein: CASSPILREFTDTQYF; CDR3 DNA: TGTGCCAGCTCACCAATCCTAAGGGAGTTCACAGATACGCAGTATTTT; D gene: NA; J gene: TRBJ2-3; V gene: TRBV18; clone size: NA
CDR3 protein: CASSDGTFNTGELFF; CDR3 DNA: TGTGCCAGCAGTGACGGGACGTTTAACACCGGGGAGCTGTTTTTT; D gene: NA; J gene: TRBJ2-2; V gene: TRBV2; clone size: NA
CDR3 protein: CASSYSQGYEQYF; CDR3 DNA: TGTGCCAGCAGTTACTCACAGGGCTACGAGCAGTACTTC; D gene: NA; J gene: TRBJ2-7; V gene: TRBV6-5; clone size: NA
CDR3 protein: CASSEPPGSGGPTKETQYF; CDR3 DNA: TGTGCCAGCAGTGAACCCCCAGGGTCGGGGGGCCCGACCAAAGAGACCCAGTACTTC; D gene: NA; J gene: TRBJ2-5; V gene: TRBV25-1; clone size: NA
CDR3 protein: CASSLGWQTMNTEAFF; CDR3 DNA: TGCGCCAGCAGCTTGGGGTGGCAGACAATGAACACTGAAGCTTTCTTT; D gene: NA; J gene: TRBJ1-1; V gene: TRBV5-1; clone size: once